The 26 T cell receptor beta chains given below trace back to one sample, sequenced in a study of PD-1 blockade in classical Hodgkin lymphoma. Patients all relapsed after autologous stem cell transplantation, and there was variation in brentuximab vedotin exposure. Measured with immunoSEQ multiplex PCR; TCRdb has only the in-frame clones, and not every one. The data contain fewer than 110,000 clones, around nine tenths of them seen just once; the ten biggest clones take up 6.5% to 7.5%. Source: peripheral blood mononuclear cells (PBMCs), taken before the second cycle of nivolumab. These receptors were collected from a human donor with classical Hodgkin lymphoma.

The genes are TRBV18 and TRBJ1-2; D gene uncertain. Trimming took off 2 bases at V and 4 bases at J, with 14 bases between the two ends. CDR1 is KGHSH and CDR2 is LQKENI in the germline V gene. The CDR3 spans 15 residues. The CDR3 region has the DNA TGTGCCAGCTCACCAGGACTGGAGAAGGGCTATGGCTACACCTTC. This sequence encodes CASSPGLEKGYGYTF.

V and J are TRBV19 and TRBJ2-7; D is unclear. Per the germline V gene, CDR1 is LNHDA and CDR2 is SQIVND (reference sequence). The CDR3 is 13 amino acids. V was cut by 1 base and J by 3 bases, with 7 bases left in between. This CDR3 reads CASSIGRHYEQYF. The CDR3 coding sequence is TGTGCCAGTAGTATAGGACGTCACTACGAGCAGTACTTC.

The CDR3 DNA sequence: TGTGCCAGCAGTTTCGGGACACGCAGAGAAGCTTTCTTT. Its translation is CASSFGTRREAFF. V is TRBV28 and J is TRBJ1-1; possibly TRBD1 for D (6 bases). The germline V and J ends were trimmed by 3 bases and 8 bases, with 13 bases remaining between them. Germline loops: CDR1 MDHEN, CDR2 SYDVKM. The CDR3 extends over 13 amino acids.

The V gene is TRBV5-1, the J gene TRBJ1-2, with unresolved D. Trimming removed 0 bases at V and 1 base at J, with 7 bases between. Germline V gives CDR1 SGHRS, CDR2 YFSETQ. This CDR3 contains 14 residues. This chain's CDR3 is CASSLVPSNYGYTF. CDR3 DNA sequence: TGCGCCAGCAGCTTGGTCCCAAGTAACTATGGCTACACCTTC.

This clone was seen a single time. The genes are TRBV7-9 and TRBJ1-5, with D hard to call. The CDR3 runs to 13 residues. Between the trimmed V and J ends, which lost 3 bases and 4 bases, there was a span of 7 bases. CDR1 and CDR2 (germline): SEHNR, FQNEAQ (reference sequence). CDR3 coding DNA: TGTGCCAGCAGCTTGGAGATGAATCAGCCCCAGCATTTT. Its protein is CASSLEMNQPQHF.

This chain links TRBV7-9 with TRBJ2-1, with 11 bases identical to TRBD2. The trim removed 3 bases at V and 0 bases at J, leaving 7 bases unmatched. CDR1 and CDR2 from the germline V gene are SEHNR and FQNEAQ (reference sequence). The CDR3 has 18 residues. The CDR3 loop is CASSFTSGGRSSYNEQFF. The CDR3 DNA is TGTGCCAGCAGCTTTACTAGCGGGGGACGGAGCTCCTACAATGAGCAGTTCTTC. Drawing the rest from reference TRBV7-9 and TRBJ2-1, the complete variable domain is DTGVSQNPRHKITKRGQNVTFRCDPISEHNRLYWYRQTLGQGPEFLTYFQNEAQLEKSRLLSDRFSAERPKGSFSTLEIQRTEQGDSAMYLCASSFTSGGRSSYNEQFFGPGTRLTVL.

The sample holds a few counts of this clone. V usage is TRBV13 and J usage is TRBJ2-7; possibly TRBD1 for D (5 bases). The CDR3 has 14 amino acids. Trimming removed 5 bases from V and 2 bases from J, with 13 bases in between. From germline, CDR1 is PRHDT and CDR2 FYEKMQ (reference sequence). CDR3 bases: TGTGCCAGCAGCCGGACACTCATAACCTACGAGCAGTACTTC. Protein sequence: CASSRTLITYEQYF.

This chain links TRBV5-1 with TRBJ2-5; 13 nucleotides agree with TRBD2. The V and J ends lost 1 base and 4 bases, in that order; junction bases with no gene match: 7. The CDR3 is 17 residues long. The germline CDR1 and CDR2 sequences are SGHRS and YFSETQ. The chain's CDR3 is CASSLLRGLAGIETQYF. CDR3 nucleotide sequence: TGCGCCAGCAGCTTGTTGCGGGGACTAGCGGGGATAGAGACCCAGTACTTC.

This clone occurred once. This sequence joins TRBV28 and TRBJ1-4; 7 nucleotides agree with TRBD1. The junction had 9 bases not matched to a gene; V was cut back by 8 bases and J by 0 bases. CDR1 is MDHEN and CDR2 is SYDVKM in the germline V gene. The CDR3 is 16 amino acids. This CDR3 reads CASVTGTEATNEKLFF. DNA of the CDR3: TGTGCCAGCGTTACGGGGACAGAAGCAACTAATGAAAAACTGTTTTTT.

This chain uses TRBV19 with TRBJ1-4; 9 bases line up with TRBD1. The length of the CDR3 is 15 residues. The germline CDR1 and CDR2 sequences are LNHDA and SQIVND (reference sequence). V dropped 2 bases and J dropped 7; count of bases not matched to a gene: 5. The CDR3 DNA is TGTGCCAGTAGTATACTCCGACAGGGGGGTGAAAAACTGTTTTTT. Protein product: CASSILRQGGEKLFF. The whole variable domain, remainder taken from reference TRBV19 and TRBJ1-4, is DGGITQSPKYLFRKEGQNVTLSCEQNLNHDAMYWYRQDPGQGLRLIYYSQIVNDFQKGDIAEGYSVSREKKESFPLTVTSAQKNPTAFYLCASSILRQGGEKLFFGSGTQLSVL.

The chain uses TRBV7-6 and TRBJ1-1; possible D gene TRBD1, 5 bases. Per the germline V gene, CDR1 is SGHVS and CDR2 is FNYEAQ. The CDR3 is made up of 12 amino acids. V lost 5 bases, J lost 7 bases, and 11 bases lay in between. The CDR3 DNA is TGTGCCAGCAGCACAGGACCGGGTGAAGCTTTCTTT. It yields the protein CASSTGPGEAFF.

The rearrangement links TRBV9 to TRBJ2-3; D not resolved. V lost 0 bases, J lost 6 bases, and 14 bases lay in between. Germline V gene sequence: CDR1 SGDLS, CDR2 YYNGEE. CDR3 length: 15 residues. The CDR3 region is CASSVGVGPTDTQYF. CDR3 DNA sequence: TGTGCCAGCAGCGTAGGGGTTGGCCCAACCGATACGCAGTATTTT.

The V gene is TRBV5-1, the J gene TRBJ2-3, with D possibly TRBD1 on 5 matching bases. Germline lookup yields CDR1 SGHRS and CDR2 YFSETQ. V lost 4 bases, J lost 2 bases, and 17 bases lay in between. The CDR3 is 16 amino acids. DNA for the CDR3: TGCGCCAGCAGCCCCGGCCCAGGGCAGACCACAGATACGCAGTATTTT. It yields the protein CASSPGPGQTTDTQYF.

This clone appeared a few times. The V gene is TRBV15, the J gene TRBJ1-5; TRBD1 aligns across 9 bases. CDR1 is LNHNV and CDR2 is YYDKDF in the germline V gene (reference sequence). Trimming took 7 bases from V and 1 from J; bases not matched to a gene: 5. There are 15 residues in the CDR3. As DNA, the CDR3 is TGTGCCACCACCCTAGGACAGGGGAGCAATCAGCCCCAGCATTTT. It specifies CATTLGQGSNQPQHF.

The rearrangement joins TRBV6-5 to TRBJ1-1; D gene unclear. The germline V gene has CDR1 MNHEY and CDR2 SVGAGI. V lost 6 bases and J 7 bases, leaving 15 bases between the germline ends. The CDR3 covers 13 residues. CDR3 coding DNA: TGTGCCAGCAGCTACGCTGGGTGGAATGAAGCTTTCTTT. Translating gives CASSYAGWNEAFF.

The chain uses TRBV6-5 and TRBJ1-1, with no clear D. The CDR3 is 15 amino acids. CDR1 is MNHEY and CDR2 is SVGAGI in the germline V gene. Trimming removed 0 bases from V and 0 bases from J, with 8 bases in between. The CDR3 bases are TGTGCCAGCAGTTACTCTCTGGGGATGAACACTGAAGCTTTCTTT. Translation: CASSYSLGMNTEAFF.

J is TRBJ1-6 and V is TRBV27, with D uncertain. Trimming stripped 1 base from V and 10 bases from J, with 17 bases between. Germline CDR1 and CDR2: MNHEY and SMNVEV (reference sequence). This CDR3 is built from 16 residues. This CDR3 reads CASSLWAGLIGSPLHF. CDR3 DNA sequence: TGTGCCAGCAGTTTATGGGCAGGTTTAATTGGCTCACCCCTCCACTTT.

This sequence joins TRBV9 and TRBJ1-3; D not resolved. CDR3 length: 15 amino acids. Germline lookup yields CDR1 SGDLS and CDR2 YYNGEE. The V end lost 4 bases, the J end lost 0 bases, and 11 bases lay between the germline ends. The CDR3 region is CASSTTTTSGNTIYF. CDR3 nucleotide sequence: TGTGCCAGCAGCACCACCACCACCTCTGGAAACACCATATATTTT.

The chain joins TRBV5-1 to TRBJ1-2; the match to TRBD1 covers 7 bases. Germline V gives CDR1 SGHRS, CDR2 YFSETQ. The CDR3 has 17 amino acids. J was trimmed by 1 base and V by 1 base; bases with no gene match: 10. CDR3 protein: CASSLNVGTVVNYGYTF. The DNA of the CDR3 is TGCGCCAGCAGCTTGAACGTAGGGACAGTGGTTAACTATGGCTACACCTTC. Combining the CDR3 with reference TRBV5-1 and TRBJ1-2 gives the whole variable domain KAGVTQTPRYLIKTRGQQVTLSCSPISGHRSVSWYQQTPGQGLQFLFEYFSETQRNKGNFPGRFSGRQFSNSRSEMNVSTLELGDSALYLCASSLNVGTVVNYGYTFGSGTRLTVV.

This clone has only a few counts. Here the CDR3 DNA reads TGCAGCGTTGAACCTCAGGACAGCATGAACACTGAAGCTTTCTTT. Its translation: CSVEPQDSMNTEAFF. This chain connects TRBV29-1 to TRBJ1-1; the D gene is possibly TRBD1 (6 bases). V lost 2 bases, J lost 0 bases, and 13 bases lay in between. The CDR3 runs to 15 residues. Germline V gives CDR1 SQVTM, CDR2 ANQGSEA.

The chain uses TRBV6-1 and TRBJ2-6; D is ambiguous. The CDR3 sequence is 14 residues long. CDR1 and CDR2 (germline): MNHNS, SASEGT. V was cut by 6 bases and J by 2 bases, with 8 bases left in between. CDR3 amino acids: CASRERPGANVLTF. In DNA form, the CDR3 reads TGTGCCAGCAGAGAGAGGCCTGGGGCCAACGTCCTGACTTTC.

The chain carries TRBV7-9 and TRBJ1-1; perhaps TRBD1 as D (5 bases). Trimming left V 6 bases short and J 4 bases short, with 15 bases between. Per the germline V gene, CDR1 is SEHNR and CDR2 is FQNEAQ (reference sequence). CDR3 length: 14 amino acids. This chain's CDR3 is CASSRVTGATEAFF. The CDR3 DNA follows: TGTGCCAGCAGTCGAGTAACCGGGGCCACTGAAGCTTTCTTT.

This sequence joins TRBV6-6 and TRBJ2-1; D gene uncertain. CDR3 length: 15 residues. The germline V gene has CDR1 MNHNY and CDR2 SVGAGI (reference sequence). The V end was cut by 7 bases, the J end by 5 bases, with 18 bases between. As DNA, the CDR3 is TGTGCCAGCACCCTAGGGCAGCAGCGACACAATGAGCAGTTCTTC. Amino acids: CASTLGQQRHNEQFF.

The V and J genes are TRBV9 and TRBJ2-3; D uncertain. The ends were cut back, 4 bases at V and 5 bases at J, with 17 bases in the middle. From germline, CDR1 is SGDLS and CDR2 YYNGEE. This CDR3 spans 15 amino acids. The CDR3 DNA follows: TGTGCCAGCAGCCCAAGCGATCCGGTTTTAGATACGCAGTATTTT. Translating gives CASSPSDPVLDTQYF.

The chain couples TRBV2 to TRBJ2-5, with TRBD1 matching 9 bases. V gave up 10 bases and J gave up 2 bases; unmatched junction bases: 17. This CDR3 region has 17 residues. CDR1 is SNHLY and CDR2 is FYNNEI in the germline V gene. CDR3 nucleotides: TGTGCCATGCCCCCCCGGGACAGGGTAGCCCTACAAGAGACCCAGTACTTC. Translated: CAMPPRDRVALQETQYF.

V usage is TRBV19 and J usage is TRBJ2-5; D is perhaps TRBD1 or TRBD2 (5 bases each). V gave up 1 base and J gave up 7 bases, with 13 bases separating them. The CDR3 is made up of 14 amino acids. Germline loops: CDR1 LNHDA, CDR2 SQIVND (reference sequence). CDR3 nucleotide sequence: TGTGCCAGTAGTATAGGGGGACCTCTTGGGACCCAGTACTTC. This sequence encodes CASSIGGPLGTQYF.